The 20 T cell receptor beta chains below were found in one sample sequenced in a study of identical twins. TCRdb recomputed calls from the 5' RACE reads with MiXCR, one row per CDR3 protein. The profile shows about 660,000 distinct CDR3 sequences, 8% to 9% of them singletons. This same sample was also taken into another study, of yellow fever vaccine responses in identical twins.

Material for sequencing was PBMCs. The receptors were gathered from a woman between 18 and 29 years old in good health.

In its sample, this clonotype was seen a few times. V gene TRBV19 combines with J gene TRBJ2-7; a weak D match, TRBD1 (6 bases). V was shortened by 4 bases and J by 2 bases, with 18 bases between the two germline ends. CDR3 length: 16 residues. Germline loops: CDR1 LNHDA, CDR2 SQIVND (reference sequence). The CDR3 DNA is TGTGCCAGTAGTAGAGCCCAGGACAGCCGCCCCTACGAGCAGTACTTC. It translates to CASSRAQDSRPYEQYF.

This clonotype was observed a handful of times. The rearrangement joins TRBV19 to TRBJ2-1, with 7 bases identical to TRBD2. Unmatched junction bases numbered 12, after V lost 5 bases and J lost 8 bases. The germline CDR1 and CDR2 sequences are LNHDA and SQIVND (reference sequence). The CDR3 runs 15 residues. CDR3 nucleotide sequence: TGTGCCAGTAGTGGTTTGGGCGGGAGTTGGGATGAGCAGTTCTTC. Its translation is CASSGLGGSWDEQFF.

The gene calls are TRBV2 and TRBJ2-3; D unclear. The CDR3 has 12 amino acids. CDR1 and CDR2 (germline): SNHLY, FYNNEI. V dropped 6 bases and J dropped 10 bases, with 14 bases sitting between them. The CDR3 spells CASSERLKPQYF. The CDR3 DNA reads TGTGCCAGCAGCGAGAGGCTAAAGCCGCAGTATTTT.

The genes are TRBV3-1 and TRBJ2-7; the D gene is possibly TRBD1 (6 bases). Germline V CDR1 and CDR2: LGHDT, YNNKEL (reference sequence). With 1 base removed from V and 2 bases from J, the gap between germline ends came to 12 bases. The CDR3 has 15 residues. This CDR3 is CASSQVEQGPYEQYF. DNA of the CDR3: TGTGCCAGCAGCCAAGTGGAACAGGGTCCCTACGAGCAGTACTTC.

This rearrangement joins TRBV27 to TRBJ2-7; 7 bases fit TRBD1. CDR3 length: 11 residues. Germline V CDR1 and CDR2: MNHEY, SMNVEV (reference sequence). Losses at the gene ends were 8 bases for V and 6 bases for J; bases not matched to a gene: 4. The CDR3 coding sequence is TGTGCCAGCGAGGGGGCGGGCGAGCAGTACTTC. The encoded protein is CASEGAGEQYF.

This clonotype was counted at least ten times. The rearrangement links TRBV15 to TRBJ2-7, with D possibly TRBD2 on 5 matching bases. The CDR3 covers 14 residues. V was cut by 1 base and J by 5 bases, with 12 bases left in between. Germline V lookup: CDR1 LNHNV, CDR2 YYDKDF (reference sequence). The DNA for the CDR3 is TGTGCCACCAGCAGAGCTCTGGGGAGACACGAGCAGTACTTC. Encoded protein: CATSRALGRHEQYF.

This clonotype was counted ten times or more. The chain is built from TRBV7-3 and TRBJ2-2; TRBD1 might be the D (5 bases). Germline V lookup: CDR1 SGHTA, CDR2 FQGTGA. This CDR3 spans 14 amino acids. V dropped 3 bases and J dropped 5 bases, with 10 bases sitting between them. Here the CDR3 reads CASSLSGRTGELFF. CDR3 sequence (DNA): TGTGCCAGCAGCTTGTCAGGGCGGACCGGGGAGCTGTTTTTT.

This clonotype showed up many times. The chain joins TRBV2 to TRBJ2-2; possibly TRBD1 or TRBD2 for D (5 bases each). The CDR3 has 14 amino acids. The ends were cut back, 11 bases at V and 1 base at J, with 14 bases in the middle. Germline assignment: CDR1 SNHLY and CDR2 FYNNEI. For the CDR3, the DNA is TGTGCCGGAAGGGGAGCGTTGAACACCGGGGAGCTGTTTTTT. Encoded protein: CAGRGALNTGELFF.

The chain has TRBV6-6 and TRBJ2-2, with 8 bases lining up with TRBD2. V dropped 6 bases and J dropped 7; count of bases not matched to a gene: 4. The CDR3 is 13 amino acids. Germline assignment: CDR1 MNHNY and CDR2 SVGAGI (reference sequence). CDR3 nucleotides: TGTGCCAGCAGGCCAGCGGGGGTCGGGGAGCTGTTTTTT. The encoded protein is CASRPAGVGELFF.

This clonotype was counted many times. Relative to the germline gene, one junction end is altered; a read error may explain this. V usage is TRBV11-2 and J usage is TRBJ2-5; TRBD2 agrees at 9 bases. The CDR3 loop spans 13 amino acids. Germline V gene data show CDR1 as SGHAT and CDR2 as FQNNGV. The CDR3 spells CASSLDLAGIPNF. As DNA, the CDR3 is TGTGCCAGCAGCTTGGATCTAGCGGGAATCCCAAACTTC.

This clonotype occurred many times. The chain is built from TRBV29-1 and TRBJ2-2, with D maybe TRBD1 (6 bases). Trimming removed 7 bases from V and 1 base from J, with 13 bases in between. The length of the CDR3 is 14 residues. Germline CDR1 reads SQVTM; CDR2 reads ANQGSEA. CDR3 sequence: CSGMGHRNTGELFF. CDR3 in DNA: TGCAGCGGGATGGGACACCGGAACACCGGGGAGCTGTTTTTT.

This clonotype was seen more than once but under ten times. This CDR3 reads CASRTSGRADEQYF. CDR3 nucleotide sequence: TGTGCCAGCAGGACTAGCGGGAGGGCCGACGAGCAGTACTTC. The rearrangement joins TRBV6-2 or TRBV6-3 to TRBJ2-7; 14 bases align to TRBD2. The germline V gene encodes CDR1 MNHEY and CDR2 SVGEGT. The CDR3 spans 14 residues. The trim removed 6 bases at V and 5 bases at J, leaving 3 bases unmatched.

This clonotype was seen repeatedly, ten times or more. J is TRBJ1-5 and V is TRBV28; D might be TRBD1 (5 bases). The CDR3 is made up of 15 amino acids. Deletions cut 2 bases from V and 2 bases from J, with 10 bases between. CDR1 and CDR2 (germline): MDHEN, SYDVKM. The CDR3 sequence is CASSLGGEGNQPQHF. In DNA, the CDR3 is TGTGCCAGCAGTTTAGGGGGAGAGGGCAATCAGCCCCAGCATTTT.

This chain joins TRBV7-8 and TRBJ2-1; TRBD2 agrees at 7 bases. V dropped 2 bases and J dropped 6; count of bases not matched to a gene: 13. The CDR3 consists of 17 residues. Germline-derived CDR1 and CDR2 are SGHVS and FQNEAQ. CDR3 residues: CASSLTKAGLVVNEQFF. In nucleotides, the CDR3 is TGTGCCAGCAGCTTAACAAAGGCTGGACTAGTAGTCAATGAGCAGTTCTTC.

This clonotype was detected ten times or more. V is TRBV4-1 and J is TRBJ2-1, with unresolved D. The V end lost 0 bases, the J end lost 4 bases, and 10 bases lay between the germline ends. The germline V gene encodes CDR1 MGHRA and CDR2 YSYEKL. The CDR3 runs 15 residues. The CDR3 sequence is CASSQDWAPYNEQFF. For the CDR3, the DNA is TGCGCCAGCAGCCAAGATTGGGCGCCTTACAATGAGCAGTTCTTC.

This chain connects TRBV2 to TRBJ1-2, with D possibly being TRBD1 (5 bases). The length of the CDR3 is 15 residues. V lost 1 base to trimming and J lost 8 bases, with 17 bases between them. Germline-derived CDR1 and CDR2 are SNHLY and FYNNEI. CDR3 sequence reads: CASSEGGLAMTGYTF. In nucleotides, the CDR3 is TGTGCCAGCAGTGAAGGGGGCCTAGCTATGACGGGCTACACCTTC.

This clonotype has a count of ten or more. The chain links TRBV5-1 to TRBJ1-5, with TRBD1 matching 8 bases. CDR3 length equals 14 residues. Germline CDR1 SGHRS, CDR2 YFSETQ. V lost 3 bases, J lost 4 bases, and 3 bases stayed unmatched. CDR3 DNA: TGCGCCAGCAGCTCGGGACAGGAGAATCAGCCCCAGCATTTT. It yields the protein CASSSGQENQPQHF.

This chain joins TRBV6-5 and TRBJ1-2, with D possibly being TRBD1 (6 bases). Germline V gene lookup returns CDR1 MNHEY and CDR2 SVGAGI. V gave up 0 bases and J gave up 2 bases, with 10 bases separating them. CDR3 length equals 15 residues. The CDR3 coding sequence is TGTGCCAGCAGTTACTCGCCAACAGGGAACTATGGCTACACCTTC. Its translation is CASSYSPTGNYGYTF.

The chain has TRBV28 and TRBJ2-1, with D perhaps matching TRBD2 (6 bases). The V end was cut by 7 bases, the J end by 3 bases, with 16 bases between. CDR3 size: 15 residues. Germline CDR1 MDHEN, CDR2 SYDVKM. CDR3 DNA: TGTGCCAGCACCCCCGATATGCGGGACTACAATGAGCAGTTCTTC. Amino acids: CASTPDMRDYNEQFF. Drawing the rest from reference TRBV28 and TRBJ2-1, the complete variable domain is DVKVTQSSRYLVKRTGEKVFLECVQDMDHENMFWYRQDPGLGLRLIYFSYDVKMKEKGDIPEGYSVSREKKERFSLILESASTNQTSMYLCASTPDMRDYNEQFFGPGTRLTVL.

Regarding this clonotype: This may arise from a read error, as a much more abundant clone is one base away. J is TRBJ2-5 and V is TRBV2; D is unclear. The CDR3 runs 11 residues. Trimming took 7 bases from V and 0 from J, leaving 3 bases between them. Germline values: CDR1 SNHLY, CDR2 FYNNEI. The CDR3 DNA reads TGTGCCAGCAAGGACCAAGAGACCCAGTACTTC. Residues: CASKDQETQYF.